The 19 T cell receptor beta chains listed next were all sequenced from one sample in a study of CD8 T cells in Susac syndrome. Random hexamers were used to reverse transcribe the RNA input (roughly 0.5 to 1 ug). TCRdb itself ran the immunoSEQ multiplex PCR reads through MiXCR, one entry per CDR3 protein. The sample records about 140,000 distinct CDR3 sequences, 95% being singletons. The sequencing sample was made of CD8+ T cells from PBMCs. Receptor source: a human donor with Susac syndrome.

The chain's CDR3 is CASSYGTGGSSYNEQFF. The CDR3 bases are TGTGCCAGCAGTTATGGTACAGGAGGTAGCTCCTACAATGAGCAGTTCTTC. V gene TRBV6-5 combines with J gene TRBJ2-1; D might be TRBD1 or TRBD2, each matching 5 bases. Germline values: CDR1 MNHEY, CDR2 SVGAGI. The V and J ends lost 3 bases and 0 bases respectively, with 15 bases between them. The CDR3 consists of 17 residues.

This chain uses TRBV3-1 with TRBJ2-1; 8 bases line up with TRBD2. The CDR3 extends over 17 amino acids. CDR1 is LGHDT and CDR2 is YNNKEL in the germline V gene (reference sequence). The V segment lost 0 bases and the J segment 0 bases; nucleotides outside the gene matches: 4. The CDR3 coding sequence is TGTGCCAGCAGCCAAGATGTTAGCGGGGCCTCCTACAATGAGCAGTTCTTC. The encoded protein is CASSQDVSGASYNEQFF.

As DNA, the CDR3 is TGTGCCACCAGTGATCCCCCTCCCCCGCCAGGGCTACCGAACACCGGGGAGCTGTTTTTT. Its translation is CATSDPPPPPGLPNTGELFF. V and J are TRBV24-1 and TRBJ2-2; tentative D call: TRBD1 (5 bases). The CDR3 runs to 20 residues. The V and J ends lost 3 bases and 0 bases respectively, with 22 bases between them. CDR1 KGHDR and CDR2 SFDVKD come from the germline V gene.

V gene TRBV27 combines with J gene TRBJ2-6, with D perhaps matching TRBD1 (6 bases). The germline V gene encodes CDR1 MNHEY and CDR2 SMNVEV (reference sequence). V was trimmed by 6 bases and J by 6 bases, leaving 9 bases between them. This CDR3 comprises 13 residues. CDR3: CASSVGQANVLTF. As DNA, the CDR3 is TGTGCCAGCAGCGTGGGACAGGCCAACGTCCTGACTTTC.

The chain recombines TRBV7-8 with TRBJ2-1, with 9 bases matching TRBD1. The CDR3 consists of 16 residues. J lost 7 bases, V lost 5 bases, and 12 bases had no gene match. CDR1 is SGHVS, CDR2 FQNEAQ, per germline. The CDR3 nucleotides read TGTGCCAGCAGCGTCCGGGACAGGGAGGTTTGGAATGAGCAGTTCTTC. Protein product: CASSVRDREVWNEQFF. Filled out from reference TRBV7-8 and TRBJ2-1, the complete variable domain reads GAGVSQSPRYKVAKRGQDVALRCDPISGHVSLFWYQQALGQGPEFLTYFQNEAQLDKSGLPSDRFFAERPEGSVSTLKIQRTQQEDSAVYLCASSVRDREVWNEQFFGPGTRLTVL.

This chain connects TRBV30 to TRBJ1-5; TRBD1 matches 8 bases. The ends lost 4 bases at V and 5 bases at J; junction bases unmatched: 10. This CDR3 has 15 residues. The germline CDR1 and CDR2 sequences are GTSNPN and SVGIG (reference sequence). CDR3 nucleotide sequence: TGTGCCTGGACCCCAGGACAGGGAATTGATCAGCCCCAGCATTTT. Amino acids: CAWTPGQGIDQPQHF.

The chain links TRBV27 to TRBJ1-2; 7 bases line up with TRBD1. The length of the CDR3 is 14 residues. V lost 6 bases and J lost 0; bases outside the gene matches: 4. Germline-derived CDR1 and CDR2 are MNHEY and SMNVEV (reference sequence). DNA of the CDR3: TGTGCCAGCAGAAGGGACAGTGCTAACTATGGCTACACCTTC. It yields the protein CASRRDSANYGYTF.

The chain has TRBV18 and TRBJ2-7, with 8 positions matching TRBD2. The CDR3 loop spans 16 amino acids. The V and J ends lost 5 bases and 3 bases, in that order; junction bases with no gene match: 12. Germline CDR1 reads KGHSH; CDR2 reads LQKENI. Here the CDR3 DNA reads TGTGCCAGCTCATCAGAAAGCGGGAGCGCCTACTACGAGCAGTACTTC. Its protein product is CASSSESGSAYYEQYF.

The rearrangement links TRBV7-8 to TRBJ2-2; possibly TRBD1 for D (6 bases). V shed 5 bases and J shed 5 bases, with 15 bases lying between them. The CDR3 is 15 residues long. Per germline, CDR1 SGHVS and CDR2 FQNEAQ. The CDR3 region has the DNA TGTGCCAGCAGCCCGGAACAGGGAGAAACCGGGGAGCTGTTTTTT. Protein sequence: CASSPEQGETGELFF.

This chain joins TRBV7-6 and TRBJ1-1; D unclear. CDR3 length: 11 residues. CDR1 and CDR2 (germline): SGHVS, FNYEAQ. With 8 bases removed from V and 3 bases from J, the gap between germline ends came to 7 bases. The CDR3 here is CASARDTEAFF. The CDR3 DNA is TGTGCCAGCGCAAGGGACACTGAAGCTTTCTTT. The full variable domain, completed using reference TRBV7-6 and TRBJ1-1, is GAGVSQSPRYKVTKRGQDVALRCDPISGHVSLYWYRQALGQGPEFLTYFNYEAQQDKSGLPNDRFSAERPEGSISTLTIQRTEQRDSAMYRCASARDTEAFFGQGTRLTVV.

The chain recombines TRBV12-3 or TRBV12-4 with TRBJ2-6; D is ambiguous. V gave up 4 bases and J gave up 0 bases, with 7 bases separating them. This CDR3 spans 15 amino acids. The CDR3 reads CASSSIDSGANVLTF. The CDR3 DNA sequence: TGTGCCAGCAGTTCAATAGACTCTGGGGCCAACGTCCTGACTTTC.

In its sample, this clonotype was seen once. The J gene is TRBJ2-1, the V gene TRBV19, with 9 bases lining up with TRBD2. The V gene end was trimmed by 7 bases and the J gene end by 5 bases; junction bases not matched to a gene: 3. This CDR3 contains 13 residues. CDR1 is LNHDA and CDR2 is SQIVND in the germline V gene (reference sequence). CDR3 sequence (DNA): TGTGCCAGTACGCCTAGCGGGAACAATGAGCAGTTCTTC. Protein product: CASTPSGNNEQFF.

The chain combines TRBV18 with TRBJ2-7; tentative D call: TRBD2 (6 bases). The CDR3 loop spans 16 amino acids. Per the germline V gene, CDR1 is KGHSH and CDR2 is LQKENI. Between the trimmed V and J ends, which lost 0 bases and 3 bases, there was a span of 15 bases. The CDR3: CASSPPSAGSDYEQYF. CDR3 DNA sequence: TGTGCCAGCTCACCACCGTCGGCGGGGAGCGACTACGAGCAGTACTTC.

V and J are TRBV7-2 and TRBJ2-1; 7 nucleotides match TRBD2. Germline trimming cut 3 bases from V and 9 bases from J; bases unmatched to any gene: 11. The CDR3 has 15 amino acids. Germline-derived CDR1 and CDR2 are SGHTA and FQGNSA. CDR3 DNA sequence: TGTGCCAGCAGCTTGCTAGCGGTCCAACGGAGTGAGCAGTTCTTC. Translated: CASSLLAVQRSEQFF.

The chain is built from TRBV9 and TRBJ2-3; TRBD1 aligns across 8 bases. J gave up 1 base and V 4 bases, and 5 bases lay outside the gene matches. This CDR3 is 15 amino acids long. CDR1 is SGDLS and CDR2 is YYNGEE in the germline V gene. The CDR3 DNA is TGTGCCAGCAGCCCCCAGGGGGCGGGCACAGATACGCAGTATTTT. Translated, it gives CASSPQGAGTDTQYF.

This sequence joins TRBV4-1 and TRBJ2-3; the D is unclear. CDR1 is MGHRA, CDR2 YSYEKL, per germline. Trimming cost V 1 base and J 1 base, with 3 bases left between them. The CDR3 has 13 residues. DNA for the CDR3: TGCGCCAGCAGCCAAGCAGGCACAGATACGCAGTATTTT. This sequence encodes CASSQAGTDTQYF.

The chain carries TRBV14 and TRBJ1-1; 9 bases are shared with TRBD1. This CDR3 contains 15 residues. V lost 5 bases and J lost 1; bases outside the gene matches: 5. The V gene's germline CDR1 is SGHDN and CDR2 FVKESK. The CDR3 sequence: CASSSKQGANTEAFF. As DNA, the CDR3 is TGTGCCAGCAGCAGCAAACAGGGGGCGAACACTGAAGCTTTCTTT.

J is TRBJ1-1 and V is TRBV7-9; the D gene is possibly TRBD1 (5 bases). Trimming cost V 7 bases and J 1 base, with 10 bases left between them. Germline-derived CDR1 and CDR2 are SEHNR and FQNEAQ (reference sequence). CDR3 length: 13 residues. CDR3 residues: CASKGLPNTEAFF. CDR3 nucleotides: TGTGCCAGCAAGGGGCTCCCGAACACTGAAGCTTTCTTT.

The gene calls are TRBV20-1 and TRBJ2-7, with D tentatively TRBD1 (5 bases). V was trimmed by 0 bases and J by 0 bases, leaving 12 bases between them. Per the germline V gene, CDR1 is DFQATT and CDR2 is SNEGSKA (reference sequence). The CDR3 spans 15 residues. CDR3 bases: TGCAGTGCTAGAGATCTGTACAGGAGCTCCTACGAGCAGTACTTC. Translated, it gives CSARDLYRSSYEQYF.